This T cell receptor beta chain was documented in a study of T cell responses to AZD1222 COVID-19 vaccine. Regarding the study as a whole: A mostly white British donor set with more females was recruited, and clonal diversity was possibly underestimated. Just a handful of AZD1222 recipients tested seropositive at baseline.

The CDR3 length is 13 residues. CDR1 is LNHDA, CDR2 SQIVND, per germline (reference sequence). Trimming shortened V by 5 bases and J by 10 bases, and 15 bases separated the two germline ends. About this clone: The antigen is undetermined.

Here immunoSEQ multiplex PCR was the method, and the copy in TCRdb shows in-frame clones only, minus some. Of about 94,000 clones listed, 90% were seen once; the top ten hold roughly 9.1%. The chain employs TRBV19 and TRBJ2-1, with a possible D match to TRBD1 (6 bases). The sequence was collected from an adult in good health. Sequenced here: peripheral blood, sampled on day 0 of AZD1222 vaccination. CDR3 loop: CASSWAGQGEQFF. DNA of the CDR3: TGTGCCAGTAGTTGGGCAGGGCAGGGGGAGCAGTTCTTC.